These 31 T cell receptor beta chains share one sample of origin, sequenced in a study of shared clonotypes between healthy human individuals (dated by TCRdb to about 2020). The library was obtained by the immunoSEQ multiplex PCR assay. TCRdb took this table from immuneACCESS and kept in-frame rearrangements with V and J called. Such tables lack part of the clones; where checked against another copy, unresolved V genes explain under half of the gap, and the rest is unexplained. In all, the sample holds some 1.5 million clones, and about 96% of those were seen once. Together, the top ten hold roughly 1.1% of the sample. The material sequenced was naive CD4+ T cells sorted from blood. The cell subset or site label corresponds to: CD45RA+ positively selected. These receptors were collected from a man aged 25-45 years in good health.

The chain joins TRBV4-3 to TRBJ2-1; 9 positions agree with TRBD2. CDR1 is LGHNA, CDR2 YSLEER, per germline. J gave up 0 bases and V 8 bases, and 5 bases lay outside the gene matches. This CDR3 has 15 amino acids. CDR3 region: CASRRLADSYNEQFF. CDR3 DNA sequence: TGCGCCAGCCGAAGACTAGCGGACTCCTACAATGAGCAGTTCTTC.

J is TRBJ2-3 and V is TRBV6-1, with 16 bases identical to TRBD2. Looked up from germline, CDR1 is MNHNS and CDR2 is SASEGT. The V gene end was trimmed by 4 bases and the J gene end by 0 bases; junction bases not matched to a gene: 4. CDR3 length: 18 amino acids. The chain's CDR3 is CASSGGTSGRDSTDTQYF. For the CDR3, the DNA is TGTGCCAGCAGTGGCGGGACTAGCGGGAGGGATAGCACAGATACGCAGTATTTT.

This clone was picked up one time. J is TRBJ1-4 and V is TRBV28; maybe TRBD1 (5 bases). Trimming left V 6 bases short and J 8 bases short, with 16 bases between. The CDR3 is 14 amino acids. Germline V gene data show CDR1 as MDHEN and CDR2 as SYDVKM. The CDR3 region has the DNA TGTGCCAGCAGCATGTTTCGAAGGGGAGAAAAACTGTTTTTT. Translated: CASSMFRRGEKLFF.

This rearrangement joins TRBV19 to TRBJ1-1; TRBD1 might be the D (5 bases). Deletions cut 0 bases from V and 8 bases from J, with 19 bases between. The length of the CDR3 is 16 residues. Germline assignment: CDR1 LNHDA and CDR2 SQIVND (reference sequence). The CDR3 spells CASSIDLGRASPEAFF. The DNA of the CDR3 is TGTGCCAGTAGTATAGATCTGGGCAGGGCTTCACCCGAAGCTTTCTTT.

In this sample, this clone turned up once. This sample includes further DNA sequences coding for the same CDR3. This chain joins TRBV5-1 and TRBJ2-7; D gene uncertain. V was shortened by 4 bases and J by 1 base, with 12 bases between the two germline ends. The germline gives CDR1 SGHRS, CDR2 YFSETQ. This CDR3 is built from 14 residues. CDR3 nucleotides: TGCGCCAGCAGCCGCACCGGCGGATCCTACGAGCAGTACTTC. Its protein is CASSRTGGSYEQYF.

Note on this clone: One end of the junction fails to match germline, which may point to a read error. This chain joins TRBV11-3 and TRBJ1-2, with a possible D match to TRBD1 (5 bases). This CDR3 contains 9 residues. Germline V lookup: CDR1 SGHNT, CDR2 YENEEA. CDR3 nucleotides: TGTGCCACCCTAGCCGGGACCGCCTTC. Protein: CATLAGTAF.

CDR3 nucleotide sequence: TGTGCCAGCAGCCCTTCAGGGGCAACTAATGAAAAACTGTTTTTT. Its translation: CASSPSGATNEKLFF. The chain couples TRBV7-9 to TRBJ1-4; a possible D gene is TRBD1 (6 bases). V lost 5 bases and J 0 bases, leaving 10 bases between the germline ends. The CDR3 length is 15 residues. Per the germline V gene, CDR1 is SEHNR and CDR2 is FQNEAQ (reference sequence).

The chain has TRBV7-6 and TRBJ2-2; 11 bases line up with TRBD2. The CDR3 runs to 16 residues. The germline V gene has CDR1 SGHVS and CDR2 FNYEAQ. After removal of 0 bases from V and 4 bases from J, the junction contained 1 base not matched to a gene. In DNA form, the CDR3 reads TGTGCCAGCAGCTTAGCTAGCGGGAGGGCCACCGGGGAGCTGTTTTTT. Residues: CASSLASGRATGELFF.

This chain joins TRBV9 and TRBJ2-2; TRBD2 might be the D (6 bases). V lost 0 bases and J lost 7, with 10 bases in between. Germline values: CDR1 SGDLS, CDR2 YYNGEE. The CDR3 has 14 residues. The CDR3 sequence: CASSVERELGELFF. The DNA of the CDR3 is TGTGCCAGCAGCGTAGAACGGGAGCTCGGGGAGCTGTTTTTT. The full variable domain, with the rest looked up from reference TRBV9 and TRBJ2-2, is DSGVTQTPKHLITATGQRVTLRCSPRSGDLSVYWYQQSLDQGLQFLIQYYNGEERAKGNILERFSAQQFPDLHSELNLSSLELGDSALYFCASSVERELGELFFGEGSRLTVL.

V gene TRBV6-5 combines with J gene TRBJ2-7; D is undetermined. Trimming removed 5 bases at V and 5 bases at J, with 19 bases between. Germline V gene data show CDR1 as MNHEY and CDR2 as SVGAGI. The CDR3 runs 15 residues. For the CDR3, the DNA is TGTGCCAGCAGTCAAAACAACGACATGACCAACGAGCAGTACTTC. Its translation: CASSQNNDMTNEQYF.

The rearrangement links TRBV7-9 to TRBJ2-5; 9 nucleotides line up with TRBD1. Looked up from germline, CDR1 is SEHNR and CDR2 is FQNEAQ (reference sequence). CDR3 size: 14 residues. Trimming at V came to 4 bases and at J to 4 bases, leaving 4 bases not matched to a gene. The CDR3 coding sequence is TGTGCCAGCAGCTCCAACAGGGGGCTAGAGACCCAGTACTTC. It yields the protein CASSSNRGLETQYF.

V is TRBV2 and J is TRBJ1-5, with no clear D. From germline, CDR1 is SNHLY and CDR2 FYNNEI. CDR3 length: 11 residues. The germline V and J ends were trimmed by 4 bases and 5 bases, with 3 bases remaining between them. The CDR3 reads CASSVDQPQHF. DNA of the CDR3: TGTGCCAGCAGTGTTGATCAGCCCCAGCATTTT. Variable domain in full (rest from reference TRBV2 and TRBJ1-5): EPEVTQTPSHQVTQMGQEVILRCVPISNHLYFYWYRQILGQKVEFLVSFYNNEISEKSEIFDDQFSVERPDGSNFTLKIRSTKLEDSAMYFCASSVDQPQHFGDGTRLSIL.

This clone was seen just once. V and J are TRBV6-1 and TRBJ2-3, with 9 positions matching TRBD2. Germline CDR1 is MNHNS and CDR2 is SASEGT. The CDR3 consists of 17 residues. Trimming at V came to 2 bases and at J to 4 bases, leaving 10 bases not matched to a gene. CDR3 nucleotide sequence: TGTGCCAGCAGTGAACTGTGGGGCGGGAGGGCAGCAGATACGCAGTATTTT. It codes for CASSELWGGRAADTQYF.

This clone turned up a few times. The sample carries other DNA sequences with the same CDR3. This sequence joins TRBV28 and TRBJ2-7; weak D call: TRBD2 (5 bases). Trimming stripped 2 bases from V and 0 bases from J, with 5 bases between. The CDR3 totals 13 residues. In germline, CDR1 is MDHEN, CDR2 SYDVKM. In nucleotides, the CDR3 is TGTGCCAGCAGTTTAGGGAGCTCCTACGAGCAGTACTTC. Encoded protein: CASSLGSSYEQYF.

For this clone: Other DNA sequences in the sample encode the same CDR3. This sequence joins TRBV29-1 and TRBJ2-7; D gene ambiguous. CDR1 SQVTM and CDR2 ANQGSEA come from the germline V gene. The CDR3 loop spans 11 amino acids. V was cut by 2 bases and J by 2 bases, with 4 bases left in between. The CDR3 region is CSVESPYEQYF. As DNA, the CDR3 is TGCAGCGTTGAAAGTCCCTACGAGCAGTACTTC.

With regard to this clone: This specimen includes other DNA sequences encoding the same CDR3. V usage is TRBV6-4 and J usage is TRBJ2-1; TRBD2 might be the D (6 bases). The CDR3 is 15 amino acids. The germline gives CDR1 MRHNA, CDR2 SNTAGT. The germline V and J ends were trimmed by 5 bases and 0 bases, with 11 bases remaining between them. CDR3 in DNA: TGTGCCAGCAGTCTTGCCGGGAGCTCCTACAATGAGCAGTTCTTC. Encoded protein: CASSLAGSSYNEQFF.

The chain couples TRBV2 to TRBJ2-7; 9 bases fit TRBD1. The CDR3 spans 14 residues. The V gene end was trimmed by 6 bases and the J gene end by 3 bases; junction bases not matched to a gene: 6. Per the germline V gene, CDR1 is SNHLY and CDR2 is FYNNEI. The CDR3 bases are TGTGCCAGCAGCGCCGGGACAGGGTACTACGAGCAGTACTTC. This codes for CASSAGTGYYEQYF.

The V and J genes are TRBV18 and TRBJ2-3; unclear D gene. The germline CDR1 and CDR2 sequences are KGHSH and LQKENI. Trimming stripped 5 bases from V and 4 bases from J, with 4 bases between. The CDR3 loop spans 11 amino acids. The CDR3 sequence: CASSESDTQYF. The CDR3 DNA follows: TGTGCCAGCTCAGAGTCAGATACGCAGTATTTT.

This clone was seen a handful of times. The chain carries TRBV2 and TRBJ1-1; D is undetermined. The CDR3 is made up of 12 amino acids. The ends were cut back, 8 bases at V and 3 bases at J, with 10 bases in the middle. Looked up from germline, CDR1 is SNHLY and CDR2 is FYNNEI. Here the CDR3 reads CASDRFDTEAFF. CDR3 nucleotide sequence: TGTGCCAGCGACCGGTTCGACACTGAAGCTTTCTTT.

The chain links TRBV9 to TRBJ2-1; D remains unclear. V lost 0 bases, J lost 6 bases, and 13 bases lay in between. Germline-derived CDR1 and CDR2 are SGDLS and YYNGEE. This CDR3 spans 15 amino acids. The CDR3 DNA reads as TGTGCCAGCAGCGTAGGGGTCGACGGCGGCAATGAGCAGTTCTTC. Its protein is CASSVGVDGGNEQFF.

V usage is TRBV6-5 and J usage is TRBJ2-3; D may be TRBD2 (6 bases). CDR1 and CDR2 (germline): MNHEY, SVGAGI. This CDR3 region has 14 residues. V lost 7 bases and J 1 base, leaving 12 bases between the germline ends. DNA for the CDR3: TGTGCCAGCATTGAGGGAGGTGGCACAGATACGCAGTATTTT. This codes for CASIEGGGTDTQYF.

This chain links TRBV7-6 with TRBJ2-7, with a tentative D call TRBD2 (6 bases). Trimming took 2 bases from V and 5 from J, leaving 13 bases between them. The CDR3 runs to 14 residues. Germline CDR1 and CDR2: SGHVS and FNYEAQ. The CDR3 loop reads CASSLLRERDEQYF. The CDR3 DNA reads TGTGCCAGCAGCTTACTAAGGGAGCGGGACGAGCAGTACTTC.

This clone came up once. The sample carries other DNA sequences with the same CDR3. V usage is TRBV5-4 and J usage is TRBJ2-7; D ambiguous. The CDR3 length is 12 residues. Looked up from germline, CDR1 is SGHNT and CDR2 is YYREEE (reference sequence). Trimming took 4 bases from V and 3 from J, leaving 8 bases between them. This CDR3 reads CASSLLGYEQYF. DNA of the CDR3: TGTGCCAGCAGCCTCTTGGGCTACGAGCAGTACTTC.

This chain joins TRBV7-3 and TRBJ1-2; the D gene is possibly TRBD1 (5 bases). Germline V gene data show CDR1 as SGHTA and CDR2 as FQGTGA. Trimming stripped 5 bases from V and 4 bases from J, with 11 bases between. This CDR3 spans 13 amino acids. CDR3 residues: CASSRGGPYGYTF. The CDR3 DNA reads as TGTGCCAGCAGCCGTGGGGGACCCTATGGCTACACCTTC.

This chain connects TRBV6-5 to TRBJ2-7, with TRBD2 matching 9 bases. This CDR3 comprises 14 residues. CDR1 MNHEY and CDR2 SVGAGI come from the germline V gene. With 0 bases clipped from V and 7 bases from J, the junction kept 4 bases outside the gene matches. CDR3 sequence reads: CASSYSRGGLEQYF. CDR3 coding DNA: TGTGCCAGCAGTTACTCGCGGGGGGGGTTGGAGCAGTACTTC.

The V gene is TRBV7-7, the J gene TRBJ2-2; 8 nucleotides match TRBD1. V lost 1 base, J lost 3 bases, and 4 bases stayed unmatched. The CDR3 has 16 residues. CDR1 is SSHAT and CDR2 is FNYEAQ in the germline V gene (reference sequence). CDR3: CASSLGQGMDTGELFF. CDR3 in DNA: TGTGCCAGCAGCTTAGGACAGGGGATGGACACCGGGGAGCTGTTTTTT.

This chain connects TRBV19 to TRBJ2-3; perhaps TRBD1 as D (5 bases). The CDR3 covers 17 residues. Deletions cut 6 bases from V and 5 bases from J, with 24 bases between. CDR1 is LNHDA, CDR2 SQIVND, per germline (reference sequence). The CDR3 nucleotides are TGTGCCAGTAGCCTCCCAGGGTTGGCCAGCCAACAAGATACGCAGTATTTT. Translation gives CASSLPGLASQQDTQYF.

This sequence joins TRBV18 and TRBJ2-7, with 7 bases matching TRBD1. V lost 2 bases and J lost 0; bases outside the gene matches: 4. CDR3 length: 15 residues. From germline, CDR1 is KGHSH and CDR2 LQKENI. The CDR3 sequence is CASSPGTASSYEQYF. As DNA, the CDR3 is TGTGCCAGCTCACCAGGGACAGCAAGCTCCTACGAGCAGTACTTC.

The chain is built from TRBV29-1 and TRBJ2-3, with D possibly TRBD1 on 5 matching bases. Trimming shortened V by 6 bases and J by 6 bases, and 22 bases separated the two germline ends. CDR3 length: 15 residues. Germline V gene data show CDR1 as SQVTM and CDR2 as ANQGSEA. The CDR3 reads CSVQGKGIVTDTQYF. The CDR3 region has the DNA TGCAGCGTCCAGGGAAAGGGGATAGTCACGGATACGCAGTATTTT.

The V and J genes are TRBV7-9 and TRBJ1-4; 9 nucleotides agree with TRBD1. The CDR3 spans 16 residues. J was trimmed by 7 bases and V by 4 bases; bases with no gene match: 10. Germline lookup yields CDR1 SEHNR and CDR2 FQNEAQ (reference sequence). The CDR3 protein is CASSSPTGTGLEKLFF. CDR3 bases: TGTGCCAGCAGCTCCCCAACCGGGACAGGGCTTGAAAAACTGTTTTTT.

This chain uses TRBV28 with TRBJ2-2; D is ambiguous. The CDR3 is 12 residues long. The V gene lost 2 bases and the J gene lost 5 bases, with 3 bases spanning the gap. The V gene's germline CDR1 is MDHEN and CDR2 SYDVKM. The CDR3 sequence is CASSLITGELFF. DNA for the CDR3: TGTGCCAGCAGTTTAATTACCGGGGAGCTGTTTTTT.